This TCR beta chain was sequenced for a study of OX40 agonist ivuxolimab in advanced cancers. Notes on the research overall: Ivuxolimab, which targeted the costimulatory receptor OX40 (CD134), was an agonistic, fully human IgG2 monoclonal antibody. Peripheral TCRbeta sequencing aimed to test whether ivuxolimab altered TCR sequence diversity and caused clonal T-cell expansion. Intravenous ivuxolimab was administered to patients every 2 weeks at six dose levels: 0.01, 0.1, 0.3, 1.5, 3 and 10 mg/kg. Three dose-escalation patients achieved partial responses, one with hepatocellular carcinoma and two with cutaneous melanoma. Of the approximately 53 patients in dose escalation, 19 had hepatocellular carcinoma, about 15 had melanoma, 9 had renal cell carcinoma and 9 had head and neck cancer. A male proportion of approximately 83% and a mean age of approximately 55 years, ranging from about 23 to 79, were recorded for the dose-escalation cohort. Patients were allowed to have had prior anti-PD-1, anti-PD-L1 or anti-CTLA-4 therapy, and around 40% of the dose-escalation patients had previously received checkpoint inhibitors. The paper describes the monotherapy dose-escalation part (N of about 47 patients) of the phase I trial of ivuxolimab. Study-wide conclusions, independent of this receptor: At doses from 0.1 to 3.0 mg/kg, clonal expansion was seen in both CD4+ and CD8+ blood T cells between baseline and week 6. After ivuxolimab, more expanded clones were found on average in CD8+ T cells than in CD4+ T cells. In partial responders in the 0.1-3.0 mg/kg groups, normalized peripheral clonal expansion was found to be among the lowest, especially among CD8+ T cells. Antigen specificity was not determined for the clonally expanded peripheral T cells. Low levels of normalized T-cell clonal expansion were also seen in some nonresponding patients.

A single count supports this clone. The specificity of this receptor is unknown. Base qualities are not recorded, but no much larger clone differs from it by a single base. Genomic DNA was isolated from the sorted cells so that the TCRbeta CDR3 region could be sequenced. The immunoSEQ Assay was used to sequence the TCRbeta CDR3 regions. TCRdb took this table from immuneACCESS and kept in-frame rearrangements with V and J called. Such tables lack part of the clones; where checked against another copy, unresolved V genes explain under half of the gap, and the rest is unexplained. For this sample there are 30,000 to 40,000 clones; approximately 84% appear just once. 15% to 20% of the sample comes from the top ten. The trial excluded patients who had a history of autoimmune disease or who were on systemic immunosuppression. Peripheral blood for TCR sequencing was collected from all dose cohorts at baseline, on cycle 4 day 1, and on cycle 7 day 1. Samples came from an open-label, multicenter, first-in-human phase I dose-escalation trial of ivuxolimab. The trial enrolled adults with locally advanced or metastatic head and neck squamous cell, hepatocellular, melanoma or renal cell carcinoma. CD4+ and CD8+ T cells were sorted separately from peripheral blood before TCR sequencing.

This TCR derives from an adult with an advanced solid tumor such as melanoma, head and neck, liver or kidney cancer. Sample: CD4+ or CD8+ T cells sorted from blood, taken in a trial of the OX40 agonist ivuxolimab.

The CDR3 region: CAINLSTNEQFF. The DNA sequence is TGTGCCATCAACCTATCTACCAATGAGCAGTTCTTC. Here the chain combines TRBV10-3 and TRBJ2-1, with no confidently assigned D gene. Measured from the cysteine to the phenylalanine, the CDR3 is 12 residues long. Only the CDR3 part of the read is kept: 36 bases, read in frame from the first base. Cut back by 7 bases and 6 bases, the V and J ends lie 10 bases apart. According to the germline V gene, CDR1 reads ENHRY and CDR2 reads SYGVKD.